The rows below give T cell receptor beta chains drawn from one sample of a study of blood T cell repertoires in COVID-19. TCRdb keeps only in-frame clones here, not all; method: immunoSEQ multiplex PCR. The sample yields under 200,000 clones, 75% to 95% seen once. The sequencing sample was made of peripheral blood. Source of these receptors: a man between 50 and 59 years old with acute or convalescent COVID-19. Both conserved end residues are part of each CDR3. Fields, in order: V gene, D gene, clone size, J gene, CDR3 DNA, CDR3 protein. A D gene is named only where the DNA matches it firmly. The size field is filled for only some rows; it gives once, few, many or a size class.

v_call: TRBV7-8
d_call: TRBD2
clone_size: once
j_call: TRBJ2-3
cdr3_nt: TGTGCCAGCAGGACTAGCGGGGGGACAGATACGCAGTATTTT
cdr3_aa: CASRTSGGTDTQYF

v_call: TRBV5-4
d_call: NA
clone_size: NA
j_call: TRBJ2-5
cdr3_nt: TGTGCCAGCAGCTTGACTGGGGGGCGGGGGGAGACCCAGTACTTC
cdr3_aa: CASSLTGGRGETQYF

v_call: TRBV5-6
d_call: NA
clone_size: once
j_call: TRBJ2-3
cdr3_nt: TGTGCCAGCAGCAAGGGGGAGGGTACGCAGTATTTT
cdr3_aa: CASSKGEGTQYF

v_call: TRBV10-3
d_call: TRBD1
clone_size: NA
j_call: TRBJ2-5
cdr3_nt: TGTGCCATCAGAGGGACAGGGATAGGGGAGACCCAGTACTTC
cdr3_aa: CAIRGTGIGETQYF

v_call: TRBV6-1
d_call: NA
clone_size: NA
j_call: TRBJ2-7
cdr3_nt: TGTGCCAGCAGTGAACCCGGCAGGGGGGACTACGAGCAGTACTTC
cdr3_aa: CASSEPGRGDYEQYF

v_call: TRBV28
d_call: TRBD2
clone_size: NA
j_call: TRBJ2-5
cdr3_nt: TGTGCCAGCAGTTTCGGGACTAGCGGGAGTCGGGAGACCCAGTACTTC
cdr3_aa: CASSFGTSGSRETQYF

v_call: TRBV7-2
d_call: TRBD2
clone_size: once
j_call: TRBJ2-3
cdr3_nt: TGTGCCAGCAGCCTTCGGGGGGAGTCGCAGTATTTT
cdr3_aa: CASSLRGESQYF

v_call: TRBV5-1
d_call: TRBD1
clone_size: NA
j_call: TRBJ1-1
cdr3_nt: TGCGCCAGCAGCTTGGAGACAGGGACGAAAGCTTTCTTT
cdr3_aa: CASSLETGTKAFF

v_call: TRBV13
d_call: NA
clone_size: NA
j_call: TRBJ1-2
cdr3_nt: TGTGCCAGCAGCTTAGGGGGAGCTAACTATGGCTACACCTTC
cdr3_aa: CASSLGGANYGYTF

v_call: TRBV7-9
d_call: TRBD1
clone_size: NA
j_call: TRBJ1-1
cdr3_nt: TGTGCCAGCAGCCGGACAGGGAACACTGAAGCTTTCTTT
cdr3_aa: CASSRTGNTEAFF

v_call: TRBV18
d_call: TRBD1
clone_size: NA
j_call: TRBJ2-5
cdr3_nt: TGTGCCAGCTCTCCTGGGACAGGGGTAGAGACCCAGTACTTC
cdr3_aa: CASSPGTGVETQYF

v_call: TRBV6-2/TRBV6-3
d_call: TRBD2
clone_size: once
j_call: TRBJ2-1
cdr3_nt: TGTGCCAGCACCCCGGGACTAGGGGGCAATGAGCAGTTCTTC
cdr3_aa: CASTPGLGGNEQFF

v_call: TRBV12-3/TRBV12-4
d_call: TRBD1
clone_size: NA
j_call: TRBJ1-2
cdr3_nt: TGTGCCAGCAGCCGAGGGACAGATGGCTACACCTTC
cdr3_aa: CASSRGTDGYTF